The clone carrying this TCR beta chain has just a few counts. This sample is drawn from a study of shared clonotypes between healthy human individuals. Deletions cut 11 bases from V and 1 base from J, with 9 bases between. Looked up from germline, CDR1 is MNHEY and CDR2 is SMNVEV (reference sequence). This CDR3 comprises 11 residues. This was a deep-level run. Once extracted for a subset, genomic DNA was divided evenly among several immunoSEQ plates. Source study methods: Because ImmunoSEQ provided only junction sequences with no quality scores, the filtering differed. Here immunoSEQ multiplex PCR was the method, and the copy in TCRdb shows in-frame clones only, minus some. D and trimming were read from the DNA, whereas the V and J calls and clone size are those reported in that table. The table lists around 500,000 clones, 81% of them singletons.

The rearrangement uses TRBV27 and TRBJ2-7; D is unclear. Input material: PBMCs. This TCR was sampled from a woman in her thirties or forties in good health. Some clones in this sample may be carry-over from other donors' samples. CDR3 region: CAVGSSYEQYF. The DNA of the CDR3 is TGTGCCGTAGGCTCATCCTACGAGCAGTACTTC.